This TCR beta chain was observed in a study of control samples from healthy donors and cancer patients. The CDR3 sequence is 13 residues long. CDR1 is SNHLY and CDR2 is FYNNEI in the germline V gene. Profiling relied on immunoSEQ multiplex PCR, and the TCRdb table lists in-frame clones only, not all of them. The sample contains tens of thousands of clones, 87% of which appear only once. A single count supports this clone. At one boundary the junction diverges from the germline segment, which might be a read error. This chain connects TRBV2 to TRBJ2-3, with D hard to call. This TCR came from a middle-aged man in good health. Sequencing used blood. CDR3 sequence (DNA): TGTGCCAGCAGGGAAGGATACACAGATACGCAGTATTTT. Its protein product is CASREGYTDTQYF. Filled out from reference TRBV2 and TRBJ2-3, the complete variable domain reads EPEVTQTPSHQVTQMGQEVILRCVPISNHLYFYWYRQILGQKVEFLVSFYNNEISEKSEIFDDQFSVERPDGSNFTLKIRSTKLEDSAMYFCASREGYTDTQYFGPGTRLTVL.